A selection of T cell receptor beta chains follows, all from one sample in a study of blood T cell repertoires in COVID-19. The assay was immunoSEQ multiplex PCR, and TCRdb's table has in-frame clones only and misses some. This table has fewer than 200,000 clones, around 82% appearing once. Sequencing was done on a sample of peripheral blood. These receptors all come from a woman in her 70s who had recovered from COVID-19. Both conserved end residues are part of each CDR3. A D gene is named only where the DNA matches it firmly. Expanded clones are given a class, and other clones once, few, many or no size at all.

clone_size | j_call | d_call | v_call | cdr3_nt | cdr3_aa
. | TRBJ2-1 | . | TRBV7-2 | TGTGCCACCTCCGCGGGGACTCTCGCCTACAATGAGCAGTTCTTC | CATSAGTLAYNEQFF
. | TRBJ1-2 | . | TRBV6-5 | TGTGCCAGCAGTTACTCGGGGGGCTATGGCTACACCTTC | CASSYSGGYGYTF
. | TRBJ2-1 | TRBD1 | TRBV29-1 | TGCAGCGTTGAAGGCGGACAGGACCTCGCCTCCTACAATGAGCAGTTCTTC | CSVEGGQDLASYNEQFF
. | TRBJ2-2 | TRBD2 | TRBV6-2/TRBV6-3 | TGTGCCAGCAGTTACTTGCCTAGCGGGAGCTTCAACACCGGGGAGCTGTTTTTT | CASSYLPSGSFNTGELFF
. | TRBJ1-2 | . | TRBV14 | TGTGCCAGCAGCCAAGGAACGGGCTATGGCTACACCTTC | CASSQGTGYGYTF
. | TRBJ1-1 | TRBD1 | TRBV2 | TGTGCCAGCAGTGATGGGGGGGACAGGAAAGCTTTCTTT | CASSDGGDRKAFF
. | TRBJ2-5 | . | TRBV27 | TGTGCCAGCAGCGGGGCCGGGCTAGCGAGCCAAGAGACCCAGTACTTC | CASSGAGLASQETQYF
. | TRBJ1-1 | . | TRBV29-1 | TGCAGCGTTTCCCCGTACGGGGGAGGGACTGAAGCTTTCTTT | CSVSPYGGGTEAFF
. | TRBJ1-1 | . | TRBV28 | TGTGCCAGCAGTCTCGACGGGGGGGTGTACACTGAAGCTTTCTTT | CASSLDGGVYTEAFF
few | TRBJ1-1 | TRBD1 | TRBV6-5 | TGTGCCAGCAGTTACCGGGGACAGGGAAACACTGAAGCTTTCTTT | CASSYRGQGNTEAFF
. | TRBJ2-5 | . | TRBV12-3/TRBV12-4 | TGTGCCAGCAGTCTAACAGGGGGGGTCGCCCAGTACTTC | CASSLTGGVAQYF
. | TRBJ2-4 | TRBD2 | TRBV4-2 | TGTGCCAGCAGCCAGACCACAAGCGGGAGTGGGGGAAACATTCAGTACTTC | CASSQTTSGSGGNIQYF
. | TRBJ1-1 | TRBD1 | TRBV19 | TGTGCCAGTACTCCACGACAGGGGAGTTCCTTGAACACTGAAGCTTTCTTT | CASTPRQGSSLNTEAFF
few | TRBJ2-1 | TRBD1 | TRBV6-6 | TGTGCCAGCAGTCCCCTGGGACAGGGGGGGTCCTACAATGAGCAGTTCTTC | CASSPLGQGGSYNEQFF
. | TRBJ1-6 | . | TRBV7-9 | TGTGCCAGCAGCTTAGGGCCCCAGGGTGTACTCCACTTT | CASSLGPQGVLHF